The rows below give T cell receptor beta chains drawn from one sample of a study of CD8 T cells in ankylosing spondylitis. TCRdb itself ran the 5' RACE reads through MiXCR, one entry per CDR3 protein. The data hold 700,000 to 1,000,000 distinct CDR3 sequences, with about an eighth observed a single time. The specimen was blood, either unsorted or a sorted T cell fraction (not recorded which). The receptors were sampled from a male donor with ankylosing spondylitis. Both conserved end residues are part of each CDR3. D genes are given only for firm matches. Only some rows state a clone size, as once, few, many or a class for expanded clones.

TRBJ2-7	TRBV20-1	13	few	NA	CSAPGPYSAEQYF	TGCAGTGCGCCAGGCCCCTACTCCGCCGAGCAGTACTTC
TRBJ2-2	TRBV6-5	12	few	NA	CASSYSREDLFF	TGTGCCAGCAGTTACTCGCGGGAAGACCTGTTTTTT
TRBJ1-2	TRBV6-1	15	few	NA	CASSEVTGKDYGYTF	TGTGCCAGCAGTGAAGTAACAGGGAAGGACTATGGCTACACCTTC
TRBJ1-2	TRBV6-1	14	few	NA	CASGPWDGLMGYTF	TGTGCCAGCGGACCCTGGGACGGCCTCATGGGCTACACCTTC
TRBJ2-5	TRBV6-5	15	few	NA	CASSYVISVGETQYF	TGTGCCAGCAGTTATGTCATTTCAGTTGGGGAGACCCAGTACTTC
TRBJ2-3	TRBV20-1	14	NA	NA	CSARLLEGTDTQYF	TGCAGCGCTCGTCTCCTGGAGGGGACAGATACGCAGTATTTT
TRBJ2-5	TRBV12-3/TRBV12-4	14	few	NA	CASSSDRQGETQYF	TGTGCCAGCAGTTCTGACCGCCAAGGAGAGACCCAGTACTTC
TRBJ2-7	TRBV29-1	13	few	TRBD2	CSVQGLASYEQYF	TGCAGCGTTCAGGGACTAGCATCCTACGAGCAGTACTTC
TRBJ2-3	TRBV12-3/TRBV12-4	16	few	NA	CASSLYYLTSTDTQYF	TGTGCCAGCAGTTTATACTACCTGACTAGCACAGATACGCAGTATTTT
TRBJ2-5	TRBV24-1	16	NA	NA	CATSDYHGGRGETQYF	TGTGCCACCAGTGATTACCATGGGGGAAGAGGAGAGACCCAGTACTTC
TRBJ1-6	TRBV20-1	16	NA	NA	CSARDQTGPYNSPLHF	TGCAGTGCTAGAGATCAAACAGGCCCTTATAATTCACCCCTCCACTTT
TRBJ2-7	TRBV7-2	14	few	NA	CASSPDYSSYEQYF	TGTGCCAGCAGCCCCGACTATTCATCCTACGAGCAGTACTTC
TRBJ2-1	TRBV6-6	12	few	NA	CASSRHSNEQFF	TGTGCCAGCAGCCGACACAGCAATGAGCAGTTCTTC
TRBJ2-1	TRBV11-2	15	NA	NA	CASSWSGFSYNEQFF	TGTGCCAGCAGCTGGAGCGGTTTCTCCTACAATGAGCAGTTCTTC
TRBJ1-4	TRBV11-1	15	few	NA	CASSKYTATNEKLFF	TGTGCCAGCAGCAAGTACACCGCAACTAATGAAAAACTGTTTTTT
TRBJ1-3	TRBV7-2	14	NA	NA	CASSLGAEQDTIYF	TGTGCCAGCAGCTTAGGGGCTGAACAGGACACCATATATTTT
TRBJ1-2	TRBV6-1	15	many	TRBD1	CASTSRTGGNYGYTF	TGTGCCAGCACATCACGGACAGGGGGTAACTATGGCTACACCTTC
TRBJ2-1	TRBV12-3/TRBV12-4	14	many	NA	CASRRRGNYNEQFF	TGTGCCAGCAGACGGCGAGGGAACTACAATGAGCAGTTCTTC
TRBJ2-2	TRBV3-1	15	NA	NA	CASSPYSGSPGELFF	TGTGCCAGCAGCCCTTATTCGGGCTCGCCCGGGGAGCTGTTTTTT
TRBJ2-3	TRBV9	16	NA	TRBD2	CASSRTLAGGTDTQYF	TGTGCCAGCAGCAGGACTCTAGCGGGGGGCACAGATACGCAGTATTTT
TRBJ2-7	TRBV11-2	18	NA	NA	CASSRTPTGSYSSYEQYF	TGTGCCAGCAGCCGAACCCCCACAGGGTCCTACAGCTCCTACGAGCAGTACTTC
TRBJ1-6	TRBV4-3	13	NA	NA	CASSQAGDSPLHF	TGCGCCAGCAGCCAAGCGGGGGATTCACCCCTCCACTTT
TRBJ2-1	TRBV5-1	15	many	NA	CASSLVQGSYNEQFF	TGCGCCAGCAGCTTGGTGCAGGGATCCTACAATGAGCAGTTCTTC
TRBJ2-2	TRBV12-3/TRBV12-4	14	many	NA	CASSRQLNTGELFF	TGTGCCAGCAGTCGACAGCTTAACACCGGGGAGCTGTTTTTT
TRBJ2-7	TRBV20-1	13	NA	NA	CSASNQDSYEQYF	TGCAGTGCTTCAAATCAAGACTCCTACGAGCAGTACTTC
TRBJ2-2	TRBV20-1	15	NA	NA	CSARKGGRDTGELFF	TGCAGTGCTAGAAAGGGGGGACGCGACACCGGGGAGCTGTTTTTT
TRBJ2-1	TRBV27	14	NA	TRBD2	CASSYSGRANEQFF	TGTGCCAGCAGTTACAGCGGGAGGGCCAATGAGCAGTTCTTC
TRBJ2-1	TRBV29-1	10	many	NA	CSAGNNEQFF	TGCAGCGCGGGAAACAATGAGCAGTTCTTC
TRBJ2-1	TRBV19	15	few	TRBD2	CASSILAGGFNEQFF	TGTGCCAGTAGTATACTCGCGGGAGGGTTCAATGAGCAGTTCTTC
TRBJ2-3	TRBV7-9	17	few	TRBD1	CATSPPKPGQLRDTQYF	TGTGCCACCTCGCCCCCGAAGCCGGGACAGTTGAGGGATACGCAGTATTTT
TRBJ2-1	TRBV2	15	NA	TRBD2	CASSEVAGVYNEQFF	TGTGCCAGCAGTGAGGTAGCGGGTGTATACAATGAGCAGTTCTTC
TRBJ2-7	TRBV6-5	15	few	NA	CASSYFIQASYEQYF	TGTGCCAGCAGTTACTTTATACAGGCCTCCTACGAGCAGTACTTC
TRBJ2-2	TRBV9	13	many	NA	CASSRDYTGELFF	TGTGCCAGCAGCAGGGACTACACCGGGGAGCTGTTTTTT
TRBJ2-4	TRBV6-1	14	NA	NA	CASSPPGTLSIQYF	TGTGCCAGCAGTCCCCCGGGGACTTTAAGCATTCAGTACTTC
TRBJ1-2	TRBV29-1	13	many	NA	CSVEQGSIYGYTF	TGCAGCGTTGAACAGGGAAGCATCTATGGCTACACCTTC
TRBJ2-5	TRBV18	13	many	NA	CASSPNVQETQYF	TGTGCCAGCTCACCAAACGTACAAGAGACCCAGTACTTC
TRBJ2-3	TRBV7-2	15	NA	NA	CASSLARVSTDTQYF	TGTGCCAGCAGCTTGGCCCGAGTTTCCACAGATACGCAGTATTTT